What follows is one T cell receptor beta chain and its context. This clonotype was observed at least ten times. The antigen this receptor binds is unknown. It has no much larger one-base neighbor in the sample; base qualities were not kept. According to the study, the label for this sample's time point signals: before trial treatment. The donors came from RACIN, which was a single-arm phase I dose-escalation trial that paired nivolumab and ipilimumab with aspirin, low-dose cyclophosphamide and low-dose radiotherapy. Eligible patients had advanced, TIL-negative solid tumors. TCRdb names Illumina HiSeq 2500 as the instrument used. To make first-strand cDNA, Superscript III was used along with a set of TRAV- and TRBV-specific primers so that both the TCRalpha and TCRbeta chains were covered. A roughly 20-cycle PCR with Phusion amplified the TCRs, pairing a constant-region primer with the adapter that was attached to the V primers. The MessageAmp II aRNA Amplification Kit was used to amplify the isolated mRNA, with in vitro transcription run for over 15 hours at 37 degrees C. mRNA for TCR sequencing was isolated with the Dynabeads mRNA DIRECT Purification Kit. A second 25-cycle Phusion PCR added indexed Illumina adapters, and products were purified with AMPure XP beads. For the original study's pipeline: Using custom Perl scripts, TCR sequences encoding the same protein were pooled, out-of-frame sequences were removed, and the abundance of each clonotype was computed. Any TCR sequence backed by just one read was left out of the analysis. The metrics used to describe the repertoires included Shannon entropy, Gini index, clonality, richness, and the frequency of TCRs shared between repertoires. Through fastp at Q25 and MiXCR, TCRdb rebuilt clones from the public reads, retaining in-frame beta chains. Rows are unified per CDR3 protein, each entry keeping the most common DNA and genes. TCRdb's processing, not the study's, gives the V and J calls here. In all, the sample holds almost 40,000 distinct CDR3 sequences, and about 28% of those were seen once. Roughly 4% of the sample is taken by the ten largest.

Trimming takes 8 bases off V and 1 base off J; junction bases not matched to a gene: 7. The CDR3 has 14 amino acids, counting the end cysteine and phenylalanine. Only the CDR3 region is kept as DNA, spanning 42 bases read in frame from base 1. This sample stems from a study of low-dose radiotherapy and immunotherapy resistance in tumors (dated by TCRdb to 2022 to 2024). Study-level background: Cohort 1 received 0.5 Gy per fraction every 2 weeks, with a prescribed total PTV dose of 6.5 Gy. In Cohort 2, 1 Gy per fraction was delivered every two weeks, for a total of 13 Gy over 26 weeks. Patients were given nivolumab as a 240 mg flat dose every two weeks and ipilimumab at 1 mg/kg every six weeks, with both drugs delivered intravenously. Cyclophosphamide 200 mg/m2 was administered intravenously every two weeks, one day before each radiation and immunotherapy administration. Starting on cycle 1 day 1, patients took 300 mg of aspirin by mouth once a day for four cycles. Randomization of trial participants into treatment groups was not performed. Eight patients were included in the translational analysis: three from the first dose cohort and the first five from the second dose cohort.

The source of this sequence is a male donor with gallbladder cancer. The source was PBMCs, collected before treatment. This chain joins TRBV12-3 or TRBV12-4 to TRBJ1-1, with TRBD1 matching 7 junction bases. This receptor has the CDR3 CASGLGQQNTEAFF. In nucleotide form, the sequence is TGTGCCAGCGGCCTGGGACAGCAGAACACTGAAGCTTTCTTT.